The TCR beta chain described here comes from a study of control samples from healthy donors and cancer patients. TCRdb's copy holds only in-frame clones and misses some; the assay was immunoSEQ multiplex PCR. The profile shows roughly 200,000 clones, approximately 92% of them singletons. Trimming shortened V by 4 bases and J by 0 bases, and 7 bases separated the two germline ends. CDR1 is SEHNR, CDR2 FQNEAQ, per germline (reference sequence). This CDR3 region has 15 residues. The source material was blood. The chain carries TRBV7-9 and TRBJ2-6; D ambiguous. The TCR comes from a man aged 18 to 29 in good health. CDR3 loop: CASSYMTSGANVLTF. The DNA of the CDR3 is TGTGCCAGCAGCTATATGACCTCTGGGGCCAACGTCCTGACTTTC.